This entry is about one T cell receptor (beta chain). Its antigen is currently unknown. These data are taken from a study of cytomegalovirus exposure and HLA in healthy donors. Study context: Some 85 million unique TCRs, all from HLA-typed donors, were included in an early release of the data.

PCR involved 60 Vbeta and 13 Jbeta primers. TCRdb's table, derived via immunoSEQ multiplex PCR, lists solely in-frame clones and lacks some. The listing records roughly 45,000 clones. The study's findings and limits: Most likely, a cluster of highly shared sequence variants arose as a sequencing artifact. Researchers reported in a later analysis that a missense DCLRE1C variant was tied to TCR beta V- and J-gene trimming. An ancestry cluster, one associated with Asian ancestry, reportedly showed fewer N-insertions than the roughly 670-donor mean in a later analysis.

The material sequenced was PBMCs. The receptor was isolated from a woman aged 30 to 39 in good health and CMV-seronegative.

CDR3 sequence reads: CASSLMGGTDTQYF. DNA of the CDR3: TGTGCCAGCAGCTTAATGGGAGGGACAGATACGCAGTATTTT. The V call is TRBV7-3, the J call TRBJ2-3, with TRBD2 matching over 7 bases. This CDR3 region has 14 residues. The V gene's germline CDR1 is SGHTA and CDR2 FQGTGA. V gave up 1 base and J gave up 3 bases; unmatched junction bases: 1.